This T cell receptor beta chain was captured by sequencing in a study of T-cell reconstitution after alpha-beta-depleted transplantation in children listed by TCRdb under 2016. Regarding the research as a whole: The study quantitatively tracked T-cell immune reconstitution after TCRalphabeta/CD19-depleted allogeneic hematopoietic cell transplantation in children using TCR repertoire profiling. Study-wide findings and limitations: Over subsequent months, a decline in hyperexpanded clone frequencies was noted, and after one year, T-cell counts and TCRbeta diversity were mostly ascribed to newly produced T cells. The apparently early recovery of alphabetaT-cell counts about two months after transplant reportedly depended on only several hundred rapidly expanded clones that came from non-depleted graft cells. In some patients, high TCRbeta diversity at day 60 was attributed to recipient T cells and intrathymic progenitors that had survived conditioning.

This specimen's treatment or condition label, per the study, means: allogeneic hematopoietic cell transplantation with graft depleted of TCRalphabeta T cells and CD19 B cells. TCRalphabeta/CD19-depleted allogeneic hematopoietic cell grafts were given to the transplant recipients, all of whom were children. Looking up the germline V gene yields CDR1 SNHLY and CDR2 FYNNEI. Relative to germline, V is 7 bases shorter and J is 3 bases shorter, with 10 bases between their ends. From cysteine to phenylalanine, the CDR3 is 12 amino acids long. Only the CDR3 region is kept as DNA, spanning 36 bases read in frame from base 1. The protocol used for the library was PCR. The sample was run on an Illumina HiSeq 2500. TCR library preparation used molecular barcoding, with unique molecular identifiers applied to normalize quantification of the TCRbeta repertoire. Using fastp at Q25 and MiXCR, TCRdb reprocessed the public reads and kept productive beta chains. Every entry covers one CDR3 protein and lists the most common genes and DNA from its rows. This sample comprises 900,000 or so distinct CDR3 sequences, approximately 15% of them detected only once. Around 5.3% of the sample is held by the ten biggest clonotypes.

This clonotype was counted between two and nine times. Its antigen is still unknown. Within one base of it there is no much larger clone, and no base qualities were kept. This receptor was taken from a male patient between 10 and 17 years old who had a stem cell transplant for acute lymphoblastic leukemia, so the T cells may come from the graft donor. Specimen: PBMCs, mostly from graft donor cells, collected 360 days after TCRalphabeta/CD19-depleted stem cell transplant. This receptor chain uses TRBV2 and TRBJ2-7, with the D gene uncertain. The DNA sequence is TGTGCCAGCACGTCGAGGCTCTACGAGCAGTACTTC. The encoded protein is CASTSRLYEQYF.